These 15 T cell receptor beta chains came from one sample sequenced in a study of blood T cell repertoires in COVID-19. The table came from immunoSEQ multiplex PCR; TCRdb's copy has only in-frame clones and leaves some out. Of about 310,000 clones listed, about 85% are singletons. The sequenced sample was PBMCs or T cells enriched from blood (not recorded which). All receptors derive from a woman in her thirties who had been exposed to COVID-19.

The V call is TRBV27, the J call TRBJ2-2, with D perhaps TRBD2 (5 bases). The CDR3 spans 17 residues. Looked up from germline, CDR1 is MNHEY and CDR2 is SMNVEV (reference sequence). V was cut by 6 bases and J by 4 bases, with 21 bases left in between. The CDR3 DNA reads TGTGCCAGCAGCCCCACGGGAACCTACGAGGGCACCGGGGAGCTGTTTTTT. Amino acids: CASSPTGTYEGTGELFF.

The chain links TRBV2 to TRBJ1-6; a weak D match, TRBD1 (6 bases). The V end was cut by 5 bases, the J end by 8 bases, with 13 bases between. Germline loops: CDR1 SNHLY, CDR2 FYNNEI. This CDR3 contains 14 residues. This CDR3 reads CASSTGSVDSPLHF. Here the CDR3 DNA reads TGTGCCAGCAGTACAGGGAGTGTAGATTCACCCCTCCACTTT.

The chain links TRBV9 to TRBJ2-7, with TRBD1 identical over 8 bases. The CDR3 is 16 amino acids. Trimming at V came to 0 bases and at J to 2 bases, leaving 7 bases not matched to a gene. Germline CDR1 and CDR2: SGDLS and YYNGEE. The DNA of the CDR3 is TGTGCCAGCAGCGTAGAGGAGGACAGGGATCCCTACGAGCAGTACTTC. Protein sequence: CASSVEEDRDPYEQYF.

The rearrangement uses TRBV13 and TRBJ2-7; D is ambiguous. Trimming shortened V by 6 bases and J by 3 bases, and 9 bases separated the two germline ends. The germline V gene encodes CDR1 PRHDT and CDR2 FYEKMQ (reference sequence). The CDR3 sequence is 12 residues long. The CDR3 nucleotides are TGTGCCAGCAGTTCCTATAACTACGAGCAGTACTTC. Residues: CASSSYNYEQYF. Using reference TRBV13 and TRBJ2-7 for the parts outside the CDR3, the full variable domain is AAGVIQSPRHLIKEKRETATLKCYPIPRHDTVYWYQQGPGQDPQFLISFYEKMQSDKGSIPDRFSAQQFSDYHSELNMSSLELGDSALYFCASSSYNYEQYFGPGTRLTVT.

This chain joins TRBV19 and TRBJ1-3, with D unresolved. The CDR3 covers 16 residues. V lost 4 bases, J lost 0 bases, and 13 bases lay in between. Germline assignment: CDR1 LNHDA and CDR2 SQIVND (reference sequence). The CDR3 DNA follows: TGTGCCAGTAGTAACCAAAGAGTGAGCTCTGGAAACACCATATATTTT. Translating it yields CASSNQRVSSGNTIYF.

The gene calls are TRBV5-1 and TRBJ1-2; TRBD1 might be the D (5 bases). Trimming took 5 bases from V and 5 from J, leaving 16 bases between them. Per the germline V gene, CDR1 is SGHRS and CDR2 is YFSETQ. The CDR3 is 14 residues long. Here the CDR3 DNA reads TGCGCCAGCAGTGGGACGCTGGGGGGATATGGCTACACCTTC. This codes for CASSGTLGGYGYTF.

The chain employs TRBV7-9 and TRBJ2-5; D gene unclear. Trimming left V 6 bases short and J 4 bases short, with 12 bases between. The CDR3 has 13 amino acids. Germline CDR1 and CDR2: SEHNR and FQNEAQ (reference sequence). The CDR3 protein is CASRRQARETQYF. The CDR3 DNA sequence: TGTGCCAGCAGACGACAAGCCCGAGAGACCCAGTACTTC.

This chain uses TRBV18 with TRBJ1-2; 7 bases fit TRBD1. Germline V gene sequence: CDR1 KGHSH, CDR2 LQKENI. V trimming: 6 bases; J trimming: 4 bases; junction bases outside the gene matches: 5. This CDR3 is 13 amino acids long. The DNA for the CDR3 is TGTGCCAGCTCGCAGGGACAGTCCTATGGCTACACCTTC. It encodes CASSQGQSYGYTF.

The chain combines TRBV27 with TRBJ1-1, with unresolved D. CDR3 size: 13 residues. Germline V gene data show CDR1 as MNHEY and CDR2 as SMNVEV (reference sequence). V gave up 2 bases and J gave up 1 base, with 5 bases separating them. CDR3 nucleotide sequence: TGTGCCAGCAGTTTAACCGGGAACACTGAAGCTTTCTTT. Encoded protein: CASSLTGNTEAFF.

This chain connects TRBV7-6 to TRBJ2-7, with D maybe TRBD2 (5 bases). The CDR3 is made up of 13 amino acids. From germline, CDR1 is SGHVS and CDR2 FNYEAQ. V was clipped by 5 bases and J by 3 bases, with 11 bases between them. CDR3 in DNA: TGTGCCAGCAGCCCCGGGATCTTCTACGAGCAGTACTTC. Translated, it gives CASSPGIFYEQYF.

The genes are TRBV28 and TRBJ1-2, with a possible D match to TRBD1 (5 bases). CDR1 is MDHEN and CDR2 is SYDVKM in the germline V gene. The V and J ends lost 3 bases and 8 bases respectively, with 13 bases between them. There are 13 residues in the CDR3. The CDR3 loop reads CASSFSREIGYTF. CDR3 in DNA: TGTGCCAGCAGTTTTAGCAGGGAAATAGGCTACACCTTC.

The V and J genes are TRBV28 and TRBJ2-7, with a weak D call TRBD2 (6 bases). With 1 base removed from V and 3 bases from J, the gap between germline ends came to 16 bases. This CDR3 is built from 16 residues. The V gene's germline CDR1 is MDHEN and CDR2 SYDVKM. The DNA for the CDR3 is TGTGCCAGCAGTTTATCGATTCCGGGACTTAACTACGAGCAGTACTTC. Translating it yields CASSLSIPGLNYEQYF.

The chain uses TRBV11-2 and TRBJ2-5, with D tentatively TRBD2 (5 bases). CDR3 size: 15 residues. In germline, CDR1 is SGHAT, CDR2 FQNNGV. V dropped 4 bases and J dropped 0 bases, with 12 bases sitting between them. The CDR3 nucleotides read TGTGCCAGCAGCTCTTACCGGGGAGACCAAGAGACCCAGTACTTC. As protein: CASSSYRGDQETQYF.

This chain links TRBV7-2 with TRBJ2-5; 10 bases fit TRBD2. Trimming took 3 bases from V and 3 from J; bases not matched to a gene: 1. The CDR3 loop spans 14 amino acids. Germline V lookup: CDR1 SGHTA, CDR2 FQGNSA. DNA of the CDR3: TGTGCCAGCAGCTTCGGGACTAGCGAAGAGACCCAGTACTTC. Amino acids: CASSFGTSEETQYF.

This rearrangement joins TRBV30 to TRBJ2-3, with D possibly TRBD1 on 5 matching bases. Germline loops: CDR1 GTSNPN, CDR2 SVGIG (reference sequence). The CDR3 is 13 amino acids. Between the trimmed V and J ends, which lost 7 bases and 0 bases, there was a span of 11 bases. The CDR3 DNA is TGTGCCTCACAGGTGGGGAGCACAGATACGCAGTATTTT. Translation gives CASQVGSTDTQYF.